The clone carrying this T cell receptor (beta chain) was observed a few times. 13 Jbeta primers and 60 Vbeta primers were used for the PCR. Measured with immunoSEQ multiplex PCR; TCRdb has only the in-frame clones, and not every one. Here the sample spans 200,000 to 250,000 clones, less than 80% being singletons. The data derive from a study of cytomegalovirus exposure and HLA in healthy donors. The germline V and J ends were trimmed by 6 bases and 8 bases, with 20 bases remaining between them. CDR1 MNHNS and CDR2 SASEGT come from the germline V gene. The CDR3 contains 15 residues. This rearrangement joins TRBV6-1 to TRBJ2-1, with a tentative D call TRBD1 (6 bases). The receptor comes from a girl aged 2 to 9 in good health and CMV-seronegative. The sample consisted of PBMCs. CDR3 region: CASREYRRGGDEQFF. In DNA form, the CDR3 reads TGTGCCAGCAGGGAGTATAGGAGAGGGGGTGATGAGCAGTTCTTC.